The text below deals with one T cell receptor (beta chain). The source of the sample is a study of blood T cell repertoires in COVID-19. As for the study in general: Researchers got acute and convalescent COVID-19 samples from the United States, Italy and Spain.

Authors' processing steps: Nucleated cell counts were estimated from reference gene primer amplification. The data were produced by immunoSEQ multiplex PCR, yet TCRdb's version contains in-frame clones alone and is incomplete. V and J calls and clone size follow that table, whereas D and trimming were derived from the DNA. The table has 440,000 or so clones, approximately 91% seen once. The CDR3 is 16 amino acids. Germline V CDR1 and CDR2: SGHRS, YFSETQ. Trimming pared 0 bases from V and 1 base from J, leaving 11 bases between. The chain recombines TRBV5-1 with TRBJ1-3; D is undetermined. The clonotype comes from a woman between 35 and 50 years old with COVID-19, enrolled during active disease. Sequenced: peripheral blood. CDR3 sequence (DNA): TGCGCCAGCAGCTTGGACCTACTCGGGTCTGGAAACACCATATATTTT. It codes for CASSLDLLGSGNTIYF.